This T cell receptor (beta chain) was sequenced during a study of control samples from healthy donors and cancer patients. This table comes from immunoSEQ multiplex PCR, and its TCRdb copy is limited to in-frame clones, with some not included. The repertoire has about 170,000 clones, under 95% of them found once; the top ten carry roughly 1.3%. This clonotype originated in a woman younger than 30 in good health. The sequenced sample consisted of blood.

This CDR3 reads CASSSNYRGRGNTIYF. CDR3 in DNA: TGTGCCAGCAGCTCCAACTACAGGGGGCGCGGAAACACCATATATTTT. This chain joins TRBV7-9 and TRBJ1-3; 9 positions agree with TRBD1. CDR1 and CDR2 from the germline V gene are SEHNR and FQNEAQ (reference sequence). The CDR3 loop spans 16 amino acids. V gave up 4 bases and J gave up 4 bases; unmatched junction bases: 8.